What follows describes a single T cell receptor (beta chain). No antigen is known for it. Base qualities are missing; no much larger clone stands one base away. The data originate from a study of blood T cell repertoires in COVID-19 (TCRdb year 2020). Study-wide context: Collaborator samples came from the United States, Italy and Spain and covered acute and convalescent phases of COVID-19. The material from the prospective study consisted of cDNA or gDNA derived from T cells, B-cell-depleted T cells, or PBMCs. The dataset comprised deeply sampled blood TCRbeta repertoires from subjects exposed to, actively infected with, or recovered from COVID-19. The repertoires were released in a freely available public database meant as a resource for research on the immune response to SARS-CoV-2. The samples were drawn from two sources: the first 160 participants of the ongoing ImmuneRACE study, and 950 to 1,500 subjects contributed by 6 global collaborators. The sample metadata nearly always contained a de-identified subject ID, COVID-19 status, age in years and sex. Where HLA class I and class II types were available, the types were taken from metadata supplied by the sample provider, not from assay-based typing.

In Seattle, one collaborating source enrolled patients while the infection was active and tracked those patients longitudinally over the course of disease. Each collaborating institution followed its own protocols to collect whole blood in K2EDTA tubes. Collaborator samples were shipped for TCRbeta analysis as frozen whole blood, isolated PBMCs, or DNA extracted from either sample type. Overall study outcomes, separate from this receptor: Clinical and demographic metadata were provided uncurated, with the amount varying by source and participant.

The immunoSEQ Assay, a bias-controlled multiplex PCR, was used to amplify TCRbeta CDR3 regions from genomic DNA. Processing in the source paper ran as follows. Within the assay, amplification of reference gene primers was used to estimate how many nucleated cells each sample contained. To quantify the absolute abundance of each unique TCRbeta CDR3 rearrangement, sequence reads were collapsed and filtered. Productive Simpson clonality was computed per sample as the square root of Simpson's diversity index over productive rearrangements. TCRdb took over this immuneACCESS table, retaining in-frame rearrangements with V and J assigned. Such tables are incomplete; in checked studies, under half of the missing clones stem from an unresolved V gene, and the remainder is unexplained. V and J calls plus clone size are reproduced from that table; the DNA served to infer D and trimming. Counted in this sample were roughly 260,000 clones; 88% of them appeared once. The top ten constitute about 11% of the sample.

For CDR1 and CDR2, the germline V gene (reference sequence) lists MNHNY and SVGAGI. Here V drops 5 bases and J drops 14 bases, and the junction holds 9 bases not matched to any gene. Including the terminal cysteine and phenylalanine, the CDR3 comprises 13 residues. The kept DNA is CDR3 alone, 39 bases in frame from the first base. The V and J genes are TRBV6-6 and TRBJ2-1, and TRBD1 matches 10 of the central bases. Source material: peripheral blood. The receptor's source is a woman aged 25 to 39 with COVID-19, enrolled during active disease. The DNA sequence is given as TGTGCCAGCAGTGCCATGGACAGGGGGTGGGAGTTCTTC. It codes for CASSAMDRGWEFF.